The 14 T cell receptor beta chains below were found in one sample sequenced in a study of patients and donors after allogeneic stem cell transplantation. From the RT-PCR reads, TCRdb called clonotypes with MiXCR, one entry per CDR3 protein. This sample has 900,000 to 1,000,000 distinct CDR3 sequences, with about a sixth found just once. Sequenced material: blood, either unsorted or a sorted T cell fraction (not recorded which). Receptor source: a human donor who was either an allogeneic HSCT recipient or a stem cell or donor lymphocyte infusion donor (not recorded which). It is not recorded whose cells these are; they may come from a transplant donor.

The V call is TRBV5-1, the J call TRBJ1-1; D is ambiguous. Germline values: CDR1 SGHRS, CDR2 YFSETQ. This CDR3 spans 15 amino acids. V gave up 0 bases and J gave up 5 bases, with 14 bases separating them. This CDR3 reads CASSLANSGDTEAFF. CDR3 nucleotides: TGCGCCAGCAGCTTGGCTAATTCGGGAGATACTGAAGCTTTCTTT.

The CDR3 here is CSARGSAGGLTDTQYF. The CDR3 DNA reads TGCAGTGCTAGAGGTTCAGCGGGCGGCCTCACAGATACGCAGTATTTT. The rearrangement links TRBV20-1 to TRBJ2-3; weak D call: TRBD2 (6 bases). CDR3 size: 16 residues. Germline V CDR1 and CDR2: DFQATT, SNEGSKA (reference sequence). The V end lost 1 base, the J end lost 2 bases, and 16 bases lay between the germline ends.

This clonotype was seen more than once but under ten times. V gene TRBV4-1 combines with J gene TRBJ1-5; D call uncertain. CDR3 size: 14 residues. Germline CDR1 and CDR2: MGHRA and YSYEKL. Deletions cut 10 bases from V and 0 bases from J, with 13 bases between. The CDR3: CATSLPGSNQPQHF. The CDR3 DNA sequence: TGCGCCACCTCCCTGCCAGGTAGCAATCAGCCCCAGCATTTT.

CDR3 sequence reads: CASSTLTGGTNEKLFF. CDR3 DNA sequence: TGTGCCAGTAGTACCCTTACAGGGGGAACTAATGAAAAACTGTTTTTT. The chain recombines TRBV19 with TRBJ1-4, with 8 bases lining up with TRBD1. After removal of 4 bases from V and 1 base from J, the junction contained 5 bases not matched to a gene. This CDR3 region has 16 residues. Looked up from germline, CDR1 is LNHDA and CDR2 is SQIVND (reference sequence).

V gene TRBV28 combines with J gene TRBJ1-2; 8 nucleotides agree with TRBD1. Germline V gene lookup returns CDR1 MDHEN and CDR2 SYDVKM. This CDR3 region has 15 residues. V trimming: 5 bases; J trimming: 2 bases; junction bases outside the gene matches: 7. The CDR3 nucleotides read TGTGCCAGCAGTCCTCCGGACAGGGAAAACTATGGCTACACCTTC. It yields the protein CASSPPDRENYGYTF.

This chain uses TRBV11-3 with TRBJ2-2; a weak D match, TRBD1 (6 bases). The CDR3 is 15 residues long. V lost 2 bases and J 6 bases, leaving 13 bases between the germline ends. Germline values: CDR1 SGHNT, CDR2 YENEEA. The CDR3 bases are TGTGCCAGCAGCTTACGACAGGACGGCGCCGGGGAGCTGTTTTTT. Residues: CASSLRQDGAGELFF.

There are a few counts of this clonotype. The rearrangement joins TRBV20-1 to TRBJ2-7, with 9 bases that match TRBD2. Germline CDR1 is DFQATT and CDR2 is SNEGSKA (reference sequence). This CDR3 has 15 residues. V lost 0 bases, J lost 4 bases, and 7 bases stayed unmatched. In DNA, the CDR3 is TGCAGTGCTAGAGATAGTCCCACTAGCGGGTACGAGCAGTACTTC. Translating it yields CSARDSPTSGYEQYF.

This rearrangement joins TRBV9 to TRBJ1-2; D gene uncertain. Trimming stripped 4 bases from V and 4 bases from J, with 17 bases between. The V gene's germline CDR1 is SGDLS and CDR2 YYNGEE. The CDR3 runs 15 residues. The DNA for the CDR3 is TGTGCCAGCAGCACCCAGGTGGGCGGCGGCTATGGCTACACCTTC. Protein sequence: CASSTQVGGGYGYTF.

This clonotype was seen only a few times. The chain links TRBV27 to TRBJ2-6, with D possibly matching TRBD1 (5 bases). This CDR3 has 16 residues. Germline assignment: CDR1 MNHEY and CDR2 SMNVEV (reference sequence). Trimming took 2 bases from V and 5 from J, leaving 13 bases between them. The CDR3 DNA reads TGTGCCAGCAGTTTAGGGGCGGCAGGGTGGGCCAACGTCCTGACTTTC. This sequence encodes CASSLGAAGWANVLTF.

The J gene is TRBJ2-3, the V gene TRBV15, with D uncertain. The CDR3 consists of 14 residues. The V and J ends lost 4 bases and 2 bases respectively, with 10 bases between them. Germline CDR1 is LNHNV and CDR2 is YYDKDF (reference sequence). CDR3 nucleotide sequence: TGTGCCACCAGCAAGGACCTATTCACAGATACGCAGTATTTT. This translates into CATSKDLFTDTQYF.

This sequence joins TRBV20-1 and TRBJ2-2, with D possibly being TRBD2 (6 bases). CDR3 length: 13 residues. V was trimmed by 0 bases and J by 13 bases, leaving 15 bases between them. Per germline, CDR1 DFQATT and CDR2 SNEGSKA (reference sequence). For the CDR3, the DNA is TGCAGTGCTAGAGATCTCAGAGAGGAGGGGCTGTTTTTT. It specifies CSARDLREEGLFF.

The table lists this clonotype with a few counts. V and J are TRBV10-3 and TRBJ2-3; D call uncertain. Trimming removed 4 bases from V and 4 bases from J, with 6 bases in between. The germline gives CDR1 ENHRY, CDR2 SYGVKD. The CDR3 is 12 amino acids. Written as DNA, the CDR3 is TGTGCCATCAGTGTGCTGTCAGATACGCAGTATTTT. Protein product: CAISVLSDTQYF.

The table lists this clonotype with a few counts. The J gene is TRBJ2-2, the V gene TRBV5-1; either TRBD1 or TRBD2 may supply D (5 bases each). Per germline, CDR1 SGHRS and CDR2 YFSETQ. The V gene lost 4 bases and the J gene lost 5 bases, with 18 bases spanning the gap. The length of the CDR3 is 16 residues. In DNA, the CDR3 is TGCGCCAGCAGCCCGAACTGGGACCCGTCGACCGGGGAGCTGTTTTTT. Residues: CASSPNWDPSTGELFF.

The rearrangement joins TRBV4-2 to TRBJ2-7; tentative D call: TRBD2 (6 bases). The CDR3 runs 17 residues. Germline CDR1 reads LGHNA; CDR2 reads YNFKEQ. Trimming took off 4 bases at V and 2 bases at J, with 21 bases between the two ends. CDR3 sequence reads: CASSRTKSAGGTYEQYF. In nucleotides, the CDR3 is TGTGCCAGCAGCCGAACCAAGAGTGCAGGAGGGACCTACGAGCAGTACTTC.